This T cell receptor (beta chain) emerged from a study of technical replicates of blood from a handful of donors. CDR1 is SGHVS and CDR2 is FQNEAQ in the germline V gene. V lost 3 bases to trimming and J lost 6 bases, with 18 bases between them. The CDR3 contains 15 residues. Generated by immunoSEQ multiplex PCR, the TCRdb table keeps only in-frame clones and is missing some. The data contain about 50,000 clones, about 94% of them seen just once; the ten biggest clones take up 3.5% to 4.5%. The specimen was PBMCs. This TCR was recovered from a human donor in good health. Some clones in this sample may be carry-over from other donors' samples. The genes are TRBV7-8 and TRBJ2-7, with D perhaps TRBD2 (6 bases). Here the CDR3 DNA reads TGTGCCAGCAGCTTGACGGGGTGGGGAGGTGGCGAGCAGTACTTC. Translation gives CASSLTGWGGGEQYF.